A selection of T cell receptor beta chains follows, all from one sample in a study of T cells in Graves' hyperthyroidism and ophthalmopathy. TCRdb passed the multiplex PCR reads through MiXCR, listing each CDR3 protein once. The sample yields fewer than 650,000 distinct CDR3 sequences, about 15% seen once. Sequencing was performed on blood. The receptors originated from a woman aged 30 to 39 with Graves' hyperthyroidism that later progressed to Graves' ophthalmopathy. CDR3s include the opening cysteine and the closing phenylalanine or tryptophan. The D gene is left open where the match is weak. For some rows the clone size is stated as once, few or many, or as a class when expanded; others skip it.

>many|TRBJ2-7|-|TRBV12-3/TRBV12-4
TGTGCCAGCAGTTTTTCTTCCCTCTCTAACGAGCAGTACTTC
CASSFSSLSNEQYF
>few|TRBJ1-3|-|TRBV28
TGTGCCAGCAGTTTATCCCCGGAGGAGGCTGGAAACACCATATATTTT
CASSLSPEEAGNTIYF
>once|TRBJ2-7|-|TRBV30
TGTGCCTGGAGTGCTGCCATCGAGCAGTACTTC
CAWSAAIEQYF
>-|TRBJ2-1|-|TRBV20-1
TGCAGTGCTAGAGAGGAGAGTAACTACTACAATGAGCAGTTCTTC
CSAREESNYYNEQFF
>many|TRBJ1-2|-|TRBV18
TGTGCCAGCTCACCGAATAGGGAGGATGGCTACACCTTC
CASSPNREDGYTF
>few|TRBJ2-7|-|TRBV7-9
TGTGCCAGCAGCTTACGGTTTGTGGGGGCTAGCGGAGTTTACGAGCAGTACTTC
CASSLRFVGASGVYEQYF
>many|TRBJ1-2|-|TRBV29-1
TGCAGCGTTACGCTCTTGACGGGACATACCAACTATGGCTACACCTTC
CSVTLLTGHTNYGYTF
>-|TRBJ2-7|-|TRBV5-1
TGCGCCAGCAGCCCGCTTTCCGGAACCGAATTCTACGAGCAGTACTTC
CASSPLSGTEFYEQYF
>many|TRBJ1-2|-|TRBV27
TGTGCCAGCTCCTCGACGCGCTACTATGGCTACACCTTC
CASSSTRYYGYTF
>many|TRBJ2-7|-|TRBV29-1
TGCAGCGTTATGGGGCAGGCTGACGAGCAGTACTTC
CSVMGQADEQYF
>many|TRBJ2-7|TRBD1|TRBV12-3/TRBV12-4
TGTGCCAGCAGCCCCCCGTCGACAGGGGCCTACGAGCAGTACTTC
CASSPPSTGAYEQYF
>many|TRBJ2-1|TRBD2|TRBV20-1
TGCAGTGCTAGAGCCTCGTTTACTAGCGGGAGATTTAGTAATGAGCAGTTCTTC
CSARASFTSGRFSNEQFF
>many|TRBJ1-2|TRBD1|TRBV19
TGTGCCAGCCAGGGGGCAGGGTGGGGCAACTATGGCTACACCTTC
CASQGAGWGNYGYTF
>few|TRBJ1-2|-|TRBV6-1
TGTGCCAGCAGTTCCTTTCCTCCTTTTAACTATGGCTACACCTTC
CASSSFPPFNYGYTF
>many|TRBJ2-1|TRBD2|TRBV27
TGTGCCAGCAGTCCCAGCGGGAGGGCCTCGGAGTTCTTC
CASSPSGRASEFF
>-|TRBJ2-7|-|TRBV5-5
TGTGCCAGCAGCCGAAACAGTTACGAGCAGTACTTC
CASSRNSYEQYF
>many|TRBJ1-5|TRBD1|TRBV20-1
TGCAGTGCTAGAAAGGACAGGGGAGCAGGCCAGCCCCAGCATTTT
CSARKDRGAGQPQHF